These T cell receptor beta chains were read from a single sample in a study of sequential checkpoint blockade in melanoma. Libraries were prepared by immunoSEQ multiplex PCR; TCRdb keeps only in-frame clonotypes and omits some of them. The data contain roughly 11,000 clones, 75% to 80% of them singletons. Sequences were derived from CD8+ T cells sorted from blood (inferred from file names), sampled from a patient given nivolumab and ipilimumab in sequence. All receptors derive from a human donor with melanoma. Each CDR3 is given with its conserved first and last residue. D genes are given only for firm matches. The size field is filled for only some rows; it gives once, few, many or a size class.

j_gene	d_gene	v_gene	abundance	CDR3aa	CDR3nt
TRBJ1-1	TRBD1	TRBV27	-	CASSLTGGPEAFF	TGTGCCAGCAGTCTCACAGGGGGCCCTGAAGCTTTCTTT
TRBJ2-1	-	TRBV27	-	CASSFSTANNEQFF	TGTGCCAGCAGTTTTTCGACAGCCAACAATGAGCAGTTCTTC
TRBJ1-6	-	TRBV5-1	-	CASSATGSPLHF	TGCGCCAGCAGCGCGACCGGGTCACCCCTCCACTTT
TRBJ2-5	-	TRBV9	-	CASSVEDTRETQYF	TGTGCCAGCAGCGTAGAGGACACGAGGGAGACCCAGTACTTC
TRBJ2-7	TRBD2	TRBV6-1	-	CASILGPGGNEQYF	TGTGCCAGCATACTGGGCCCGGGAGGAAACGAGCAGTACTTC
TRBJ2-7	TRBD2	TRBV27	once	CASSRVVAGGPLGEQYF	TGTGCCAGCAGCCGGGTAGTAGCGGGAGGGCCTTTAGGGGAGCAGTACTTC
TRBJ2-7	TRBD1	TRBV5-4	-	CASSLSPQGVLYEQYF	TGTGCCAGCAGCTTGTCCCCACAGGGGGTATTATACGAGCAGTACTTC
TRBJ2-3	TRBD2	TRBV14	-	CASSMGLAGTRKDTQYF	TGTGCCAGCAGCATGGGACTAGCGGGAACCCGCAAGGATACGCAGTATTTT
TRBJ2-1	TRBD2	TRBV7-9	-	CASSLSLAGGPGNEQFF	TGTGCCAGCAGCTTAAGCTTAGCGGGAGGGCCAGGGAATGAGCAGTTCTTC
TRBJ2-7	TRBD2	TRBV27	-	CASSSLPRIAGDLYEQYF	TGTGCCAGCAGTTCGCTACCCCGGATAGCGGGAGACCTCTACGAGCAGTACTTC
TRBJ2-1	-	TRBV27	-	CASSDGVSSYNEQFF	TGTGCCAGCAGTGACGGGGTAAGCTCCTACAATGAGCAGTTCTTC
TRBJ2-3	-	TRBV29-1	once	CSVGPAERTDTQYF	TGCAGCGTTGGTCCAGCGGAGCGCACAGATACGCAGTATTTT
TRBJ2-1	-	TRBV27	-	CASRPDFPRNEQFF	TGTGCCAGCAGACCGGACTTTCCAAGAAATGAGCAGTTCTTC
TRBJ2-1	TRBD2	TRBV7-3	few	CASSLTRASGNEQFF	TGTGCCAGCAGCTTAACTCGGGCTAGCGGCAATGAGCAGTTCTTC
TRBJ2-4	-	TRBV4-3	-	CASSQGLGGLENIQYF	TGCGCCAGCAGCCAAGGCTTGGGGGGATTAGAAAACATTCAGTACTTC
TRBJ2-5	TRBD1	TRBV27	-	CASSPGTGGFAETQYF	TGTGCCAGCAGTCCCGGGACAGGGGGCTTCGCGGAGACCCAGTACTTC
TRBJ2-7	TRBD1	TRBV5-4	-	CASSSLRQGGNYEQYF	TGTGCCAGCAGCTCCCTTCGACAGGGGGGGAACTACGAGCAGTACTTC
TRBJ2-7	TRBD2	TRBV19	few	CASRYAAGGFYEQYF	TGTGCCAGTAGATATGCGGCGGGAGGGTTCTACGAGCAGTACTTC
TRBJ2-1	-	TRBV5-1	once	CASNNYNEQFF	TGCGCCAGCAACAATTACAATGAGCAGTTCTTC
TRBJ2-1	TRBD2	TRBV28	-	CASSLWAGDYNEQFF	TGTGCCAGCAGTTTATGGGCGGGGGACTACAATGAGCAGTTCTTC
TRBJ2-3	-	TRBV2	once	CASSVIGDTQYF	TGTGCCAGCAGTGTGATCGGAGATACGCAGTATTTT
TRBJ2-5	TRBD2	TRBV28	-	CASRALAGMETQYF	TGTGCCAGCAGGGCACTAGCGGGAATGGAGACCCAGTACTTC
TRBJ2-7	TRBD2	TRBV5-5	-	CASSLSTSGSSYEQYF	TGTGCCAGCAGCTTGAGTACTAGCGGGAGCTCCTACGAGCAGTACTTC
TRBJ2-1	TRBD1	TRBV28	-	CASSYQVRGRMNEQFF	TGTGCCAGCAGTTACCAGGTCAGGGGGCGCATGAATGAGCAGTTCTTC
TRBJ2-5	TRBD2	TRBV18	-	CASSPPGLAGGRHQETQYF	TGTGCCAGCTCACCACCGGGACTAGCGGGCGGCCGCCACCAAGAGACCCAGTACTTC
TRBJ1-2	-	TRBV4-1	-	CASSPGRELIVVTF	TGCGCCAGCAGCCCGGGTAGGGAGTTGATTGTGGTCACCTTC
TRBJ1-2	TRBD1	TRBV4-1	-	CASSQSQGAGYGYTF	TGCGCCAGCAGCCAATCCCAGGGGGCGGGCTATGGCTACACCTTC
TRBJ2-7	TRBD1	TRBV5-8	-	CASSRPGQGYSYEQYF	TGTGCCAGCAGCCGCCCGGGACAGGGATACTCCTACGAGCAGTACTTC
TRBJ2-7	TRBD1	TRBV5-1	-	CASSLSFGQGYEQYF	TGCGCCAGCAGCTTGTCCTTTGGACAGGGGTACGAGCAGTACTTC
TRBJ2-1	TRBD1	TRBV19	-	CASSLDRQGYNEQFF	TGTGCCAGTAGTCTGGACAGGCAGGGCTACAATGAGCAGTTCTTC
TRBJ2-7	-	TRBV27	-	CASSLTSSYEQYF	TGTGCCAGCAGTTTGACTAGCTCCTACGAGCAGTACTTC
TRBJ2-7	TRBD2	TRBV30	-	CAWSVPGLAVYGTYEQYF	TGTGCCTGGAGTGTTCCGGGACTAGCGGTTTATGGAACTTACGAGCAGTACTTC